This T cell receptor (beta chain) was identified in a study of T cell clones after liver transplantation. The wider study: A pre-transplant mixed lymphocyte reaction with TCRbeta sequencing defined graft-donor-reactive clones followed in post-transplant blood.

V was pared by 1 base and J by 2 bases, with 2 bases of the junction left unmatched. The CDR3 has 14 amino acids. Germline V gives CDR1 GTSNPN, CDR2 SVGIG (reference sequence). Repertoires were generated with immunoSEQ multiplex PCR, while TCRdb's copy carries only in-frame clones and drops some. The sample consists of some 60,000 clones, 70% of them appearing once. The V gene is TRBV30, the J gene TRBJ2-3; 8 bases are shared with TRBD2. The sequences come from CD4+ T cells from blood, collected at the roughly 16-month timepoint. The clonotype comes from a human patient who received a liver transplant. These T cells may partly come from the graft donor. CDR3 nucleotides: TGTGCCTGGAGTGCTAGCGGGTACACAGATACGCAGTATTTT. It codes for CAWSASGYTDTQYF.